This entry concerns a single TCR beta chain. Its antigen is currently unknown. Germline CDR1 SGHNT, CDR2 YYREEE (reference sequence). The CDR3 spans 16 residues. V shed 4 bases, J shed 3 bases, and the junction held 9 bases outside the gene matches. PCR involved 60 Vbeta and 13 Jbeta primers. TCRdb keeps only in-frame clones here, not all; method: immunoSEQ multiplex PCR. The sample records about 120,000 clones, about 75% being singletons. The data were obtained in a study of cytomegalovirus exposure and HLA in healthy donors. Study-wide results and limits: The study dropped some indistinguishable V segments, TRBV6-2 and TRBV6-3 among them. A cluster of highly shared sequence variants was likely a sequencing artifact. Per a later analysis, HLA-associated TCR beta chains showed more clonal expansion than other, equally common TCR beta chains.

V usage is TRBV5-4 and J usage is TRBJ2-1, with 8 bases fitting TRBD2. The receptor was isolated from a man aged 60-69 years in good health and CMV-seropositive. The specimen sequenced was PBMCs. As DNA, the CDR3 is TGTGCCAGCAGCCTCGGGGGGGCGGGTGGCTACAATGAGCAGTTCTTC. It encodes CASSLGGAGGYNEQFF.